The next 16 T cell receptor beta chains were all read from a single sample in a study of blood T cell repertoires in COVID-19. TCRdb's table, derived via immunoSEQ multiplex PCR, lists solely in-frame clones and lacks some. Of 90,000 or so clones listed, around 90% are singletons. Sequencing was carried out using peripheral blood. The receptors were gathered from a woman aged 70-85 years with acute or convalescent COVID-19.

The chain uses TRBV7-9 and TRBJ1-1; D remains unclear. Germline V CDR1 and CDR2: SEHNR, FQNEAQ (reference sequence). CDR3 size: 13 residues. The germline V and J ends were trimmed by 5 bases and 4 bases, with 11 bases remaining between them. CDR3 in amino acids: CASSRSRGTEAFF. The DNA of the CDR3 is TGTGCCAGCAGCCGATCACGGGGCACTGAAGCTTTCTTT.

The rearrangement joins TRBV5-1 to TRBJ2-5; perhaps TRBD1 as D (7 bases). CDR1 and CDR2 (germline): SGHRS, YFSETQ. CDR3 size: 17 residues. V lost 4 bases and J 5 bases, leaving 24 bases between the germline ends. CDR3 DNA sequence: TGCGCCAGCAGCGCAGGACAGGCCGGGGGTGTGAGGGAGACCCAGTACTTC. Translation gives CASSAGQAGGVRETQYF.

The DNA for the CDR3 is TGTGCCAGCAGCTTGGGCGGCTGGGGCGCGGCGGAGGGAAAACTGTTTTTT. Translated, it gives CASSLGGWGAAEGKLFF. The chain is built from TRBV5-4 and TRBJ1-4, with D possibly TRBD1 on 5 matching bases. The ends were cut back, 0 bases at V and 10 bases at J, with 22 bases in the middle. This CDR3 is 17 amino acids long. Germline CDR1 is SGHNT and CDR2 is YYREEE (reference sequence). The variable domain in full, completed from reference TRBV5-4 and TRBJ1-4, reads ETGVTQSPTHLIKTRGQQVTLRCSSQSGHNTVSWYQQALGQGPQFIFQYYREEENGRGNFPPRFSGLQFPNYSSELNVNALELDDSALYLCASSLGGWGAAEGKLFFGSGTQLSVL.

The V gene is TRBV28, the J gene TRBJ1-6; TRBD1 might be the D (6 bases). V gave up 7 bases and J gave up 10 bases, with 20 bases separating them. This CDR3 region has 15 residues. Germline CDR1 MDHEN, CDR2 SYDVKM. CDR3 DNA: TGTGCCAGCACCATCGGGACATCCGGGTGGTCACCCCTCCACTTT. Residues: CASTIGTSGWSPLHF.

CDR3 sequence reads: CASSQEKGQGIVHEQFF. As DNA, the CDR3 is TGTGCCAGCAGCCAGGAAAAAGGACAGGGGATTGTCCATGAGCAGTTCTTC. The V gene is TRBV4-2, the J gene TRBJ2-1; 9 bases agree with TRBD1. J gave up 8 bases and V 3 bases, and 14 bases lay outside the gene matches. CDR3 size: 17 residues. Germline V CDR1 and CDR2: LGHNA, YNFKEQ.

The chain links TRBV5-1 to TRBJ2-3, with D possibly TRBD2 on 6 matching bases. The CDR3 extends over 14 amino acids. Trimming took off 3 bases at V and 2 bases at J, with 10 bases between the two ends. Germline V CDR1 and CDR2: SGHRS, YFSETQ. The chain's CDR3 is CASSSSGFTDTQYF. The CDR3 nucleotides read TGCGCCAGCAGCTCCAGCGGGTTCACAGATACGCAGTATTTT.

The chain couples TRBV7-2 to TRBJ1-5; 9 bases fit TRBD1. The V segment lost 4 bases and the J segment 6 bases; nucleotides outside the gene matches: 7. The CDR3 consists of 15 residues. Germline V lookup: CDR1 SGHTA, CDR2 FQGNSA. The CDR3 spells CASSSGQGVGQPQHF. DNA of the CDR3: TGTGCCAGCAGCTCGGGACAGGGAGTCGGTCAGCCCCAGCATTTT.

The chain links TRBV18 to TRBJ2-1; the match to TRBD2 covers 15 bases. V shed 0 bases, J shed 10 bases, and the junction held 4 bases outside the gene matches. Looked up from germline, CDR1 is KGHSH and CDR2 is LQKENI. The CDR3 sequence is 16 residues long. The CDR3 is CASSPPGLAGGNEQFF. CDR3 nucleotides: TGTGCCAGCTCACCACCGGGACTAGCGGGAGGTAACGAGCAGTTCTTC.

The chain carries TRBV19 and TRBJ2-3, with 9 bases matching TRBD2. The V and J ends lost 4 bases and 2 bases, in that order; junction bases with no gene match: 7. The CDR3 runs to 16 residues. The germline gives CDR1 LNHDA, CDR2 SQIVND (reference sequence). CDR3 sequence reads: CASSTRLADITDTQYF. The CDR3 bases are TGTGCCAGTAGTACCAGACTAGCGGATATCACAGATACGCAGTATTTT. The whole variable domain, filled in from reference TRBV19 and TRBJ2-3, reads DGGITQSPKYLFRKEGQNVTLSCEQNLNHDAMYWYRQDPGQGLRLIYYSQIVNDFQKGDIAEGYSVSREKKESFPLTVTSAQKNPTAFYLCASSTRLADITDTQYFGPGTRLTVL.

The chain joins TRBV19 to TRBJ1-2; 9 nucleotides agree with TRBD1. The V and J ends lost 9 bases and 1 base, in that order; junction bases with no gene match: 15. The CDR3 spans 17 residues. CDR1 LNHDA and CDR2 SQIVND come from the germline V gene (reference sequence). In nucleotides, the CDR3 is TGTGCCAGCCGGAGGGGGACAGGGATAGGCCTTAACTATGGCTACACCTTC. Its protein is CASRRGTGIGLNYGYTF.

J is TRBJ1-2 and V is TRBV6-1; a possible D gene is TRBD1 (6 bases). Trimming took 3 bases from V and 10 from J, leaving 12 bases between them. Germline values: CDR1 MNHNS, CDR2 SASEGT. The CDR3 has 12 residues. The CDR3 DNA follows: TGTGCCAGCAGTGAGGCAGGGGCCTACTACACCTTC. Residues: CASSEAGAYYTF.

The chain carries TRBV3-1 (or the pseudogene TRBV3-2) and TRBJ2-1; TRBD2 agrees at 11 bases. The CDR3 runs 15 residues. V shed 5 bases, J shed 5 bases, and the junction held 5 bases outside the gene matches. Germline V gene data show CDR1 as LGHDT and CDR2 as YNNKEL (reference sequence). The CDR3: CASSLLAGVNNEQFF. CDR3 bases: TGTGCCAGCAGCTTACTAGCGGGAGTGAACAATGAGCAGTTCTTC.

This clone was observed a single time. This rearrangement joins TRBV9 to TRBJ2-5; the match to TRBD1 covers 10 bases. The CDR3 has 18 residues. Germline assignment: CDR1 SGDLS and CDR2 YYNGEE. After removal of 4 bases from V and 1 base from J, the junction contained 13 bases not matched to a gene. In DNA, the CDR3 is TGTGCCAGCAGCCGAGAACTTAGGGACAGGGGCGGCCAAGAGACCCAGTACTTC. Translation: CASSRELRDRGGQETQYF.

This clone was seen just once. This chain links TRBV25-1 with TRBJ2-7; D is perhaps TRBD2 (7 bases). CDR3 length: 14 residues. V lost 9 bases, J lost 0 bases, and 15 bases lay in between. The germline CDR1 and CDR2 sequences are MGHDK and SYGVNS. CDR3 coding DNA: TGTGCCAGTCCCGGGGGGCCCAGCTCCTACGAGCAGTACTTC. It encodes CASPGGPSSYEQYF.

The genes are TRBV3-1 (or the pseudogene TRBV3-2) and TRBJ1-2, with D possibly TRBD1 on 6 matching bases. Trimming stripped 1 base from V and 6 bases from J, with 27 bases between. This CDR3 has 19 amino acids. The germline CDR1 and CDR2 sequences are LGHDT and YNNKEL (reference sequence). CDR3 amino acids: CASSQGPGWETGGRNGYTF. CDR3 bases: TGTGCCAGCAGCCAAGGGCCGGGGTGGGAAACTGGGGGCAGGAATGGCTACACCTTC.

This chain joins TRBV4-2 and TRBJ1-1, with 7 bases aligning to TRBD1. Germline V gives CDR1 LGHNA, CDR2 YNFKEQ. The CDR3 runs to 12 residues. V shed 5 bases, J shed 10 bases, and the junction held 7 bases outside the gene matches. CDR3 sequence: CASSITGTVAFF. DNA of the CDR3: TGTGCCAGCAGCATAACGGGGACAGTAGCTTTCTTT.